The sequence of this T cell receptor (beta chain) was determined in a study of shared clonotypes between healthy human individuals. Overall study findings and caveats: Generally, naive subsets (rather than memory subsets) showed larger estimated richness.

A deep-level run was used for the assay. Using immunoSEQ multiplex PCR, the repertoire was profiled, and TCRdb retains in-frame clones only, with some absent. The sample gives hundreds of thousands of clones, just over 95% of which show up once; around 0.21% is in the top ten. Terminally differentiated effector memory CD45RA+ cells were excluded from the naive CD8 cells, which were CD45RO-negative and positively selected for CCR7. Every contributor of samples was a Caucasian grown-up residing in Nashville, Tennessee. The CDR3 length is 15 residues. Trimming left V 0 bases short and J 4 bases short, with 12 bases between. The germline gives CDR1 LGHNA, CDR2 YSLEER. Note on this clone: The antigen is unknown.

The sequenced sample was naive CD8+ T cells sorted from blood. V and J are TRBV4-3 and TRBJ1-1; no reliable D call. The clonotype originates from a man aged 30 to 45 in good health. In DNA form, the CDR3 reads TGCGCCAGCAGCCAAGATTCCATAGGTGGCACTGAAGCTTTCTTT. This encodes CASSQDSIGGTEAFF.